This passage covers 10 T cell receptor beta chains from one sample sequenced in a study of blood T cell repertoires in COVID-19. The protocol was immunoSEQ multiplex PCR, while the TCRdb copy is restricted to in-frame clones and leaves out a portion. The table lists over 200,000 clones, 75% to 90% of them singletons. What was sequenced was peripheral blood. Every receptor here comes from a man younger than 40 with COVID-19, enrolled during active disease.

This chain joins TRBV7-9 and TRBJ2-3; 9 nucleotides match TRBD1. The CDR3 sequence is 14 residues long. V lost 4 bases to trimming and J lost 5 bases; unmatched junction nucleotides: 4. CDR1 is SEHNR and CDR2 is FQNEAQ in the germline V gene (reference sequence). CDR3 protein: CASSYGQGIDTQYF. DNA of the CDR3: TGTGCCAGCAGCTATGGACAGGGGATAGATACGCAGTATTTT.

The V call is TRBV5-1, the J call TRBJ1-4; 7 positions match TRBD1. After removal of 2 bases from V and 5 bases from J, the junction contained 3 bases not matched to a gene. This CDR3 comprises 14 residues. Germline-derived CDR1 and CDR2 are SGHRS and YFSETQ. CDR3 nucleotide sequence: TGCGCCAGCAGCTTTTCAGGGGGGAATGAAAAACTGTTTTTT. This gives the protein CASSFSGGNEKLFF.

This clone was observed a single time. J is TRBJ2-4 and V is TRBV9; 16 bases map to TRBD2. Germline V gene sequence: CDR1 SGDLS, CDR2 YYNGEE. The CDR3 contains 20 residues. The trim removed 3 bases at V and 1 base at J, leaving 10 bases unmatched. The CDR3 DNA sequence: TGTGCCAGCAGCGAGGATGGGACTAGCGGGGGGGCCATGGCCAAAAACATTCAGTACTTC. This encodes CASSEDGTSGGAMAKNIQYF.

The rearrangement links TRBV28 to TRBJ2-5; 8 nucleotides match TRBD2. CDR1 MDHEN and CDR2 SYDVKM come from the germline V gene. J gave up 7 bases and V 7 bases, and 14 bases lay outside the gene matches. The CDR3 spans 15 residues. The CDR3 DNA sequence: TGTGCCAGCAACTTCGCCGGGAGGGCCCCCACGACCCAGTACTTC. This codes for CASNFAGRAPTTQYF.

The chain couples TRBV6-5 to TRBJ1-1, with D maybe TRBD1 (5 bases). CDR3 size: 13 residues. Trimming removed 4 bases from V and 11 bases from J, with 17 bases in between. Germline assignment: CDR1 MNHEY and CDR2 SVGAGI. The CDR3 is CASSSLTGTHAFF. CDR3 nucleotide sequence: TGTGCCAGCAGTTCCCTTACCGGGACTCATGCTTTCTTT.

V usage is TRBV6-1 and J usage is TRBJ1-4; 7 nucleotides line up with TRBD1. The CDR3 loop spans 16 amino acids. Germline V gene sequence: CDR1 MNHNS, CDR2 SASEGT. V lost 3 bases, J lost 6 bases, and 10 bases stayed unmatched. DNA of the CDR3: TGTGCCAGCAGTGATATGTTAGGGGGCGAGGATGAAAAACTGTTTTTT. This translates into CASSDMLGGEDEKLFF.

V usage is TRBV27 and J usage is TRBJ2-1; the D is unclear. CDR1 is MNHEY and CDR2 is SMNVEV in the germline V gene (reference sequence). This CDR3 has 15 amino acids. Between the trimmed V and J ends, which lost 3 bases and 0 bases, there was a span of 9 bases. CDR3 amino acids: CASSLRPSSYNEQFF. The CDR3, as DNA: TGTGCCAGCAGTTTGAGGCCGAGCTCCTACAATGAGCAGTTCTTC.

This CDR3 reads CASSLGTSRLTGELFF. For the CDR3, the DNA is TGTGCCAGCAGTCTTGGGACTAGTCGACTTACCGGGGAGCTGTTTTTT. This chain uses TRBV7-8 with TRBJ2-2; 8 bases align to TRBD2. The germline V gene has CDR1 SGHVS and CDR2 FQNEAQ. With V trimmed by 6 bases and J by 5 bases, 11 bases remained unmatched. This CDR3 is built from 16 residues.

This clone was recorded a few times. The chain joins TRBV7-2 to TRBJ1-2; TRBD1 is a possible D gene (6 bases). There are 15 residues in the CDR3. Germline CDR1 and CDR2: SGHTA and FQGNSA. The V end lost 2 bases, the J end lost 4 bases, and 14 bases lay between the germline ends. CDR3 protein: CASSLSGVGGYGYTF. In DNA form, the CDR3 reads TGTGCCAGCAGCTTAAGCGGTGTAGGGGGCTATGGCTACACCTTC.

V is TRBV9 and J is TRBJ2-7; D is uncertain. The CDR3 has 12 amino acids. V shed 0 bases and J shed 6 bases, with 7 bases lying between them. Germline V gene sequence: CDR1 SGDLS, CDR2 YYNGEE. The CDR3 region is CASSVAPSEQYF. The CDR3 nucleotides read TGTGCCAGCAGCGTAGCCCCCTCCGAGCAGTACTTC.